This T cell receptor (beta chain) was identified in a study of cytomegalovirus exposure and HLA in healthy donors. Study-wide results and caveats: The authors confirmed in vitro that three CMV-associated chains were specific for CMV antigens. Accurate prediction of HLA-A and HLA-B alleles (for most subjects) was reportedly achieved from TCR beta sequences. It was in a later analysis that TCR association rates were seen to vary by HLA locus, highest for DRB1 and lowest for HLA-C.

V lost 4 bases and J 2 bases, leaving 19 bases between the germline ends. The CDR3 length is 16 residues. Those who donated were healthy bone marrow donors. The table lists this clone with a few counts. Its antigen is still unknown. The PCR was carried out with 60 Vbeta primers and 13 Jbeta primers. Only in-frame clones appear in the TCRdb table, and some are missing; sequencing was by immunoSEQ multiplex PCR. The data hold some 96,000 clones, with under 65% observed a single time. The sequencing input was PBMCs. The clonotype originates from a man between 60 and 70 years old in good health and CMV-seronegative. The chain has TRBV5-3 and TRBJ2-7, with D perhaps TRBD2 (6 bases). TRBV5-3 is marked as an open reading frame, function uncertain. CDR3 nucleotides: TGTGCCAGAAGCCCCATGGGAGGTAGGGATCCCTACGAGCAGTACTTC. Protein sequence: CARSPMGGRDPYEQYF.